A single T cell receptor beta chain is shown here with its context. Its specificity is unknown. This sample is part of a study of a mutant IDH1 vaccine in newly diagnosed glioma. As for time point: week 35, safety follow-up. Vaccination comprised doses that each held 300 ug of mutant IDH1 20-mer peptide, plus topical imiquimod. Germline V gene data show CDR1 as SGHRS and CDR2 as YFSETQ. V was cut by 0 bases and J by 3 bases, with 14 bases left in between. This CDR3 is built from 16 residues. The data were produced by immunoSEQ multiplex PCR, yet TCRdb's version contains in-frame clones alone and is incomplete. The sample has 50,000 to 70,000 clones, 60% to 75% seen once; the top ten hold roughly 4.3%.

The chain links TRBV5-1 to TRBJ2-3, with TRBD1 as a possible D gene (6 bases). The origin of this receptor is a man between 50 and 59 years old with glioma. Sequenced here: PBMCs, sampled from a glioma patient whose treatment included an IDH1 peptide vaccine. The CDR3 loop is CASSLDPQGWTDTQYF. The DNA for the CDR3 is TGCGCCAGCAGCTTGGACCCCCAGGGGTGGACAGATACGCAGTATTTT.